The 20 T cell receptor beta chains listed next were all sequenced from one sample in a study of radiotherapy plus CTLA-4 blockade in lung cancer. Sequencing used immunoSEQ multiplex PCR; TCRdb keeps in-frame clones, though not all of them. Of 70,000 to 90,000 clones listed, approximately 80% were seen once; the top ten hold 7.1%. The sample in question was peripheral blood, obtained from a patient treated with radiotherapy plus ipilimumab. These receptors came from a human donor with non-small cell lung cancer who had a complete response to radiotherapy plus ipilimumab.

This chain connects TRBV12-5 to TRBJ1-2; D is unclear. The V end lost 5 bases, the J end lost 3 bases, and 7 bases lay between the germline ends. This CDR3 comprises 12 residues. In germline, CDR1 is LGHNT, CDR2 FRNRAP. CDR3 amino acids: CASGKRDYGYTF. Written as DNA, the CDR3 is TGTGCTAGTGGTAAACGGGACTATGGCTACACCTTC.

V gene TRBV7-2 combines with J gene TRBJ2-3; no firm D call. Trimming stripped 5 bases from V and 2 bases from J, with 5 bases between. CDR1 is SGHTA, CDR2 FQGNSA, per germline. CDR3 size: 12 residues. The CDR3 loop reads CASSPDTDTQYF. The CDR3 nucleotides read TGTGCCAGCAGCCCCGACACAGATACGCAGTATTTT.

This clone came up a few times. The chain joins TRBV19 to TRBJ1-5; D unclear. The CDR3 totals 14 residues. With 1 base removed from V and 4 bases from J, the gap between germline ends came to 8 bases. CDR1 and CDR2 from the germline V gene are LNHDA and SQIVND (reference sequence). The CDR3 DNA follows: TGTGCCAGTAGTATAGCCGGGCCTAATCAGCCCCAGCATTTT. Its protein is CASSIAGPNQPQHF.

The rearrangement links TRBV7-6 to TRBJ1-2; D call uncertain. This CDR3 is 12 amino acids long. V was trimmed by 3 bases and J by 6 bases, leaving 8 bases between them. Germline CDR1 is SGHVS and CDR2 is FNYEAQ. The CDR3 loop reads CASSFEAHGYTF. Written as DNA, the CDR3 is TGTGCCAGCAGCTTCGAGGCCCATGGCTACACCTTC.

This clone has only one observation. The chain employs TRBV5-1 and TRBJ2-3, with D unclear. Trimming shortened V by 9 bases and J by 0 bases, and 14 bases separated the two germline ends. The CDR3 runs 14 residues. The germline V gene has CDR1 SGHRS and CDR2 YFSETQ. CDR3 loop: CATTYDDSTDTQYF. The CDR3 DNA sequence: TGCGCCACCACCTACGACGACAGCACAGATACGCAGTATTTT.

The chain links TRBV6-5 to TRBJ2-7; either TRBD1 or TRBD2 may fit D (6 bases each). Germline assignment: CDR1 MNHEY and CDR2 SVGAGI. The CDR3 length is 14 residues. Trimming cost V 2 bases and J 2 bases, with 10 bases left between them. The CDR3 here is CASSYKGGTYEQYV. The CDR3 nucleotides are TGTGCCAGCAGTTACAAGGGGGGCACCTACGAGCAGTACGTC.

This clone has just a few counts. The rearrangement links TRBV18 to TRBJ1-2, with a tentative D call TRBD1 (6 bases). This CDR3 spans 16 amino acids. With 2 bases removed from V and 8 bases from J, the gap between germline ends came to 21 bases. Germline V gene lookup returns CDR1 KGHSH and CDR2 LQKENI. DNA of the CDR3: TGTGCCAGCTCACCAAGTAACAGTCCGGGGGCGCTCGGCTACACCTTC. Translation: CASSPSNSPGALGYTF.

Regarding this clone: This specimen includes other DNA sequences encoding the same CDR3. The chain is built from TRBV30 and TRBJ1-5; tentatively, D is TRBD1 (6 bases). In germline, CDR1 is GTSNPN, CDR2 SVGIG (reference sequence). Trimming shortened V by 0 bases and J by 4 bases, and 7 bases separated the two germline ends. The CDR3 is 13 amino acids. This CDR3 is CAWSVQGNQPQHF. CDR3 sequence (DNA): TGTGCCTGGAGTGTGCAGGGGAATCAGCCCCAGCATTTT. Based on the CDR3 plus reference TRBV30 and TRBJ1-5, the full variable domain is SQTIHQWPATLVQPVGSPLSLECTVEGTSNPNLYWYRQAAGRGLQLLFYSVGIGQISSEVPQNLSASRPQDRQFILSSKKLLLSDSGFYLCAWSVQGNQPQHFGDGTRLSIL.

J is TRBJ1-4 and V is TRBV6-1; 7 bases agree with TRBD1. The CDR3 is 15 residues long. Germline-derived CDR1 and CDR2 are MNHNS and SASEGT. V trimming: 0 bases; J trimming: 6 bases; junction bases outside the gene matches: 4. The CDR3 sequence is CASSEAPQGYEKLFF. CDR3 in DNA: TGTGCCAGCAGTGAAGCGCCACAGGGGTATGAAAAACTGTTTTTT.

This clone was seen only once. The chain employs TRBV7-2 and TRBJ2-1, with a possible D match to TRBD2 (6 bases). V was pared by 2 bases and J by 6 bases, with 8 bases between. The length of the CDR3 is 13 residues. Germline V lookup: CDR1 SGHTA, CDR2 FQGNSA. CDR3 amino acids: CASSLMGLNEQFF. In DNA form, the CDR3 reads TGTGCCAGCAGCTTAATGGGACTCAATGAGCAGTTCTTC.

This clone was counted between two and nine times. This chain joins TRBV11-2 and TRBJ2-3; D is ambiguous. CDR3 length: 12 amino acids. The germline gives CDR1 SGHAT, CDR2 FQNNGV. With 5 bases removed from V and 0 bases from J, the gap between germline ends came to 3 bases. The DNA for the CDR3 is TGTGCCAGCAGCCAGAGCACAGATACGCAGTATTTT. This translates into CASSQSTDTQYF.

In this sample, this clone turned up once. This chain connects TRBV27 to TRBJ1-5; D unresolved. The germline gives CDR1 MNHEY, CDR2 SMNVEV (reference sequence). Trimming removed 4 bases from V and 2 bases from J, with 6 bases in between. CDR3 length: 13 amino acids. In DNA form, the CDR3 reads TGTGCCAGCAGTTATGACGGCAATCAGCCCCAGCATTTT. Translated, it gives CASSYDGNQPQHF.

The V gene is TRBV5-6, the J gene TRBJ2-5; unclear D gene. Between the trimmed V and J ends, which lost 1 base and 1 base, there was a span of 8 bases. Germline lookup yields CDR1 SGHDT and CDR2 YYEEEE. This CDR3 is built from 14 residues. In DNA, the CDR3 is TGTGCCAGCAGCTTGCTGGGCAGCCAAGAGACCCAGTACTTC. Translating it yields CASSLLGSQETQYF.

This clone came up once. The V and J genes are TRBV7-9 and TRBJ1-1; the D gene is possibly TRBD1 (5 bases). There are 13 residues in the CDR3. CDR1 SEHNR and CDR2 FQNEAQ come from the germline V gene (reference sequence). Trimming cost V 1 base and J 5 bases, with 8 bases left between them. The CDR3: CASSLGGVTEAFF. DNA for the CDR3: TGTGCCAGCAGCTTAGGGGGGGTTACTGAAGCTTTCTTT. The full variable domain, with the rest looked up from reference TRBV7-9 and TRBJ1-1, is DTGVSQNPRHKITKRGQNVTFRCDPISEHNRLYWYRQTLGQGPEFLTYFQNEAQLEKSRLLSDRFSAERPKGSFSTLEIQRTEQGDSAMYLCASSLGGVTEAFFGQGTRLTVV.

This clone was observed a few times. This CDR3 reads CASSQTGGDTQYF. CDR3 nucleotide sequence: TGTGCCAGCAGCCAAACGGGGGGAGATACGCAGTATTTT. The chain couples TRBV4-2 to TRBJ2-3; TRBD2 matches at 7 bases. CDR1 is LGHNA and CDR2 is YNFKEQ in the germline V gene. This CDR3 region has 13 residues. J lost 5 bases, V lost 2 bases, and 1 base had no gene match.

This chain links TRBV19 with TRBJ1-1; 12 nucleotides align to TRBD1. V gave up 7 bases and J gave up 7 bases; unmatched junction bases: 16. The CDR3 extends over 17 amino acids. Germline assignment: CDR1 LNHDA and CDR2 SQIVND (reference sequence). Here the CDR3 DNA reads TGTGCCAGTACCTCACGCCGGGACAGGGGGCGTGAGGGTGAAGCTTTCTTT. Translation gives CASTSRRDRGREGEAFF.

This clone was found a few times. The chain combines TRBV5-6 with TRBJ1-1; D gene uncertain. This CDR3 is built from 13 residues. Germline CDR1 reads SGHDT; CDR2 reads YYEEEE. Trimming stripped 2 bases from V and 1 base from J, with 6 bases between. The DNA for the CDR3 is TGTGCCAGCAGCTTCACACCGAACACTGAAGCTTTCTTT. This sequence encodes CASSFTPNTEAFF.

This chain joins TRBV6-4 and TRBJ2-1; possible D gene TRBD2, 5 bases. The CDR3 is made up of 14 amino acids. Germline values: CDR1 MRHNA, CDR2 SNTAGT. Trimming removed 4 bases at V and 6 bases at J, with 13 bases between. Here the CDR3 reads CASSAGVGSNEQFF. The CDR3 region has the DNA TGTGCCAGCAGTGCCGGGGTGGGTAGCAATGAGCAGTTCTTC.

Note on this clone: The junction and the germline gene differ at one end; a read error may be behind it. The chain is built from TRBV25-1 and TRBJ2-5, with D perhaps matching TRBD1 (6 bases). The CDR3 is 14 amino acids. Germline values: CDR1 MGHDK, CDR2 SYGVNS. This CDR3 is CASSAPLGQETRYF. CDR3 nucleotide sequence: TGTGCCAGCAGTGCACCACTGGGACAAGAGACCCGGTACTTC.

This chain uses TRBV13 with TRBJ2-1; TRBD2 agrees at 11 bases. This CDR3 region has 15 residues. The V gene end was trimmed by 1 base and the J gene end by 10 bases; junction bases not matched to a gene: 6. Germline values: CDR1 PRHDT, CDR2 FYEKMQ (reference sequence). CDR3 bases: TGTGCCAGCAGCTTAGTAGCGGGAGGGCCGTTGGAGCAGTTCTTC. This encodes CASSLVAGGPLEQFF.